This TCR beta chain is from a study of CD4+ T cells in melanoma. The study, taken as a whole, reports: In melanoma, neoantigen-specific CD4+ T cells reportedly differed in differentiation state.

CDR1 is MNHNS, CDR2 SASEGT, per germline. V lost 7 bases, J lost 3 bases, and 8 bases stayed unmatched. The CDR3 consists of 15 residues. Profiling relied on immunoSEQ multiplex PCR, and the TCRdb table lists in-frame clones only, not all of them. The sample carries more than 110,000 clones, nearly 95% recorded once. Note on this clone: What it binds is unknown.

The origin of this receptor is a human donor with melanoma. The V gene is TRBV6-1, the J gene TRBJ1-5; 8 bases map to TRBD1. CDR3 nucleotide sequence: TGTGCCAGCATCGATTACAGGGGGATCAATCAGCCCCAGCATTTT. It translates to CASIDYRGINQPQHF.